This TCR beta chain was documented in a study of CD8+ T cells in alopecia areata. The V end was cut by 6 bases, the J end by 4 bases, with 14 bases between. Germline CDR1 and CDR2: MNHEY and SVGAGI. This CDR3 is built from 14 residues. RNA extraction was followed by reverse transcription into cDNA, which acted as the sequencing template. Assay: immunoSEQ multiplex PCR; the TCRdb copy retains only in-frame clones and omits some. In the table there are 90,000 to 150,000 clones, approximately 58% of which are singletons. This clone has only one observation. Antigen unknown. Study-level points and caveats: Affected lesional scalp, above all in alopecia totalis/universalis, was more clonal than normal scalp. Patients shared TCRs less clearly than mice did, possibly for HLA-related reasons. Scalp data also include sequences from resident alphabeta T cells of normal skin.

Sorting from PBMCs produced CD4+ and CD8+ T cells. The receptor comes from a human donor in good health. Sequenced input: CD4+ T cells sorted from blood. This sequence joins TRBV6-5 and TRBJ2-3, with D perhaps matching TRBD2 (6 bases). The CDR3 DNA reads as TGTGCCAGCAGCCGGGGGAGAGTCGCAGATACGCAGTATTTT. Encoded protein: CASSRGRVADTQYF.